This T cell receptor beta chain was captured by sequencing in a study of CXCR3-negative and CXCR3-positive naive CD8 T cells. Study observations and caveats: Cryopreservation partially lowered CXCR3 expression, so most assays used fresh PBMCs. Diversity in memory CD8+ cells fell much lower than the comparably high levels seen in both naive subsets. Comparison of naive cells showed more hydrophobic TRB CDR3s in CXCR3-positive than in CXCR3-negative naive cells.

Comment on this clonotype: Its specificity is unknown.

Germline V CDR1 and CDR2: SEHNR, FQNEAQ (reference sequence). The CDR3 has 15 residues. It was by 5' RACE with UMI labels that the TRB cDNA libraries were prepared. Each CDR3 protein gets one entry in TCRdb, which reprocessed the 5' RACE reads and gives no DNA. This table lists tens of thousands of distinct CDR3 sequences. The chain combines TRBV7-9 with TRBJ2-1; TCRdb names TRBD1, which stays unverified in the absence of DNA. The clonotype comes from a human donor in good health. Some clones in this sample may be carry-over from other donors' samples. Sequenced input: naive CXCR3+ CD8+ T cells from blood. Subset noted: CD45RO-CCR7+CD27+CD95- naive CD8+ T cells expressing CXCR3 (TNR3+). The CDR3 reads CASSWGTGSYNEQFF.